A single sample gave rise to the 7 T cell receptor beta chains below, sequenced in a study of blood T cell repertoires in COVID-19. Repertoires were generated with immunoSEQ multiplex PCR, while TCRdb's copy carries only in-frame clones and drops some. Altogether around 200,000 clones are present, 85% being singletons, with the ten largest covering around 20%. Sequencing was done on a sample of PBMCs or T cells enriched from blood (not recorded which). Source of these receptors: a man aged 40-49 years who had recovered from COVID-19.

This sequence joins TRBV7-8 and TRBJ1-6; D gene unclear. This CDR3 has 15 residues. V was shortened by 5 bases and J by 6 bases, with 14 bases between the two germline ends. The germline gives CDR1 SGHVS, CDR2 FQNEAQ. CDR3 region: CASSPSGPSNSPLHF. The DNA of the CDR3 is TGTGCCAGCAGCCCATCAGGTCCCAGTAATTCACCCCTCCACTTT.

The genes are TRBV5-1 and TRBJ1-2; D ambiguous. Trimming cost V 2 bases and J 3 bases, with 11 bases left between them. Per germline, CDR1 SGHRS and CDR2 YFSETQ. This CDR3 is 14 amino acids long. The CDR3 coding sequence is TGCGCCAGCAGCTTAACGGTAGTCGACTATGGCTACACCTTC. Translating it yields CASSLTVVDYGYTF.

The CDR3 sequence is CASPPGGGNLQETQYF. In DNA, the CDR3 is TGTGCCAGCCCCCCCGGCGGAGGGAACCTCCAAGAGACCCAGTACTTC. This sequence joins TRBV7-8 and TRBJ2-5; tentatively, D is TRBD2 (6 bases). Germline assignment: CDR1 SGHVS and CDR2 FQNEAQ. The V end lost 8 bases, the J end lost 1 base, and 20 bases lay between the germline ends. The CDR3 loop spans 16 amino acids.

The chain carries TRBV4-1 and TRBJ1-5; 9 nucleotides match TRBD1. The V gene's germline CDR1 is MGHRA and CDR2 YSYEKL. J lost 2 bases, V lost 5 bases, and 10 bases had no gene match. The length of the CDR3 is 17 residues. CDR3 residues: CASSSRDRVGGNQPQHF. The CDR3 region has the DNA TGCGCCAGCAGCTCCCGGGACAGGGTAGGTGGCAATCAGCCCCAGCATTTT.

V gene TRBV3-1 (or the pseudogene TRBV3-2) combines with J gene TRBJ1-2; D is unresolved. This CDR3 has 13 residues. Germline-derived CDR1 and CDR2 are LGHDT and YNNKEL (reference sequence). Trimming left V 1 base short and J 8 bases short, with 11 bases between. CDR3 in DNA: TGTGCCAGCAGCCAAGGGGAGAGTGGAGGCTACACCTTC. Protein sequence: CASSQGESGGYTF.

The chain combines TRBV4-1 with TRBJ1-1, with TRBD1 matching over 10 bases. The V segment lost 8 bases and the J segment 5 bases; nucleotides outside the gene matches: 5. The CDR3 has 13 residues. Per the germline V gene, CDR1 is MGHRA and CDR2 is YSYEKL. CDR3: CASCRTGGTEAFF. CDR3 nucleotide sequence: TGCGCCAGCTGCCGGACAGGGGGTACTGAAGCTTTCTTT.

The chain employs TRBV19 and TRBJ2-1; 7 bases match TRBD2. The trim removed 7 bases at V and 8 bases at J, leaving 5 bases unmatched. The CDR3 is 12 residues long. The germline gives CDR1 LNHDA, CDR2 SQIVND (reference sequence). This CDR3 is CASTPGGDEQFF. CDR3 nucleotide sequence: TGTGCCAGTACCCCGGGAGGCGATGAGCAGTTCTTC. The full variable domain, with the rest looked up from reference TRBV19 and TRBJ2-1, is DGGITQSPKYLFRKEGQNVTLSCEQNLNHDAMYWYRQDPGQGLRLIYYSQIVNDFQKGDIAEGYSVSREKKESFPLTVTSAQKNPTAFYLCASTPGGDEQFFGPGTRLTVL.